A selection of T cell receptor beta chains follows, all from one sample in a study of T cell responses to AZD1222 COVID-19 vaccine. Profiled with immunoSEQ multiplex PCR; TCRdb holds only in-frame clones, not every one. This table holds around 91,000 clones, approximately 90% found once. Sample: peripheral blood, taken on day 0 of AZD1222 vaccination. Receptors were obtained from an adult in good health. Both conserved end residues are part of each CDR3. D genes are given only for firm matches. The size of a clone is reported for some rows only, either as once, few or many, or as a class for expanded clones.

size | J | D | V | DNA | CDR3
- | TRBJ1-3 | - | TRBV11-2 | TGTGCCAGCAGCGCCTGGGCCTACCCGCCGGGAAACACCATATATTTT | CASSAWAYPPGNTIYF
- | TRBJ1-2 | TRBD1 | TRBV6-5 | TGTGCCAGCAGAACCGGGACAGTCTATGGCTACACCTTC | CASRTGTVYGYTF
- | TRBJ1-2 | - | TRBV6-5 | TGTGCCAGCAGTAACAGAGGGAGATATGGCTACACCTTC | CASSNRGRYGYTF
- | TRBJ1-3 | TRBD1 | TRBV30 | TGTGCCTGGAGTTATAAGCAACAGGGGCCCTCTGGAAACACCATATATTTT | CAWSYKQQGPSGNTIYF
- | TRBJ2-7 | - | TRBV18 | TGTGCCAGCTCACCTAGCCCGGGCAGGGAAGGATACGAGCAGTACTTC | CASSPSPGREGYEQYF
few | TRBJ1-4 | - | TRBV9 | TGTGCCAGCAGCGGCCATTCCGGGCAAGTCGGAAAACTGTTTTTT | CASSGHSGQVGKLFF
- | TRBJ1-1 | - | TRBV5-6 | TGTGCCAGCAGCTATCACACTGAAGCTTTCTTT | CASSYHTEAFF
- | TRBJ2-3 | - | TRBV11-2 | TGTGCCAGCAGCTTCGGTGGGACAGATACGCAGTATTTT | CASSFGGTDTQYF
- | TRBJ2-7 | - | TRBV29-1 | TGCAGCGTTGGGCTGTGGGGAGACGAGCAGTACTTC | CSVGLWGDEQYF
- | TRBJ2-1 | TRBD1 | TRBV9 | TGTGCCAGCAATCCGGGACAGTTCTACAATGAGCAGTTCTTC | CASNPGQFYNEQFF
- | TRBJ2-5 | TRBD2 | TRBV9 | TGTGCCAGCAGCGTATTAGCGGGAGGGGGCGAGACCCAGTACTTC | CASSVLAGGGETQYF
- | TRBJ1-2 | TRBD1 | TRBV11-1 | TGTGCCAGCAGCTTTTCTCCACAGGGGGACTATGGCTACACCTTC | CASSFSPQGDYGYTF
- | TRBJ2-5 | - | TRBV19 | TGTGCCAGTAGTAACTCGGGGGTAGAGACCCAGTACTTC | CASSNSGVETQYF
- | TRBJ1-5 | - | TRBV29-1 | TGCAGCGCCCGACAGGGCAATCAGCCCCAGCATTTT | CSARQGNQPQHF
- | TRBJ2-3 | - | TRBV7-3 | TGTGCCAGCAGCTCTCAAGGGAACCCCGCAGATACGCAGTATTTT | CASSSQGNPADTQYF